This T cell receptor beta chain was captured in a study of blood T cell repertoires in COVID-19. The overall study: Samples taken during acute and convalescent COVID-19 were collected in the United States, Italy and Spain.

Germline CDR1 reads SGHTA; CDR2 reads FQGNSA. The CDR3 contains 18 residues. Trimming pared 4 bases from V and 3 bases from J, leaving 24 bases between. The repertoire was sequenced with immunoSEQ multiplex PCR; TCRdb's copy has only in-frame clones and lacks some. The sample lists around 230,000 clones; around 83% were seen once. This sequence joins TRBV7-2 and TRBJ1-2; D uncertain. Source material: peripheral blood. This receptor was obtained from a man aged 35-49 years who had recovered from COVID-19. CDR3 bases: TGTGCCAGCAGCTCAGCTGTCTCCACCCAATATAGATACTATGGCTACACCTTC. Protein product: CASSSAVSTQYRYYGYTF.